This T cell receptor (beta chain) originates from a study of blood T cell repertoires in COVID-19. Sequencing used immunoSEQ multiplex PCR; TCRdb keeps in-frame clones, though not all of them. There are roughly 100,000 clones in the sample; 84% occur only once, and 13% lies in the top ten. Trimming cost V 4 bases and J 2 bases; bases outside gene matches: 6. CDR1 and CDR2 (germline): SGHRS, YFSETQ. The CDR3 has 14 amino acids. The specimen sequenced was peripheral blood. The sequence was obtained from a human donor in a cohort sampled during active or convalescent COVID-19. The genes are TRBV5-1 and TRBJ2-7, with 7 bases that match TRBD1. In nucleotides, the CDR3 is TGCGCCAGCAGCACGGGACAGCTTACCTACGAGCAGTACTTC. Translating it yields CASSTGQLTYEQYF.